The entry below describes one TCR beta chain. Its antigen is unidentified. The data were taken from a study of radiotherapy plus CTLA-4 blockade in lung cancer. Study-wide context: Among patients, over 15% showed objective responses, and approximately 30% had disease control. Study-level results: Radiotherapy was combined with ipilimumab, and tumor-derived TCR clones then expanded in blood. In blood, early T cell clone dynamics reportedly predicted response best, together with interferon-beta.

V was cut by 4 bases and J by 0 bases, with 8 bases left in between. CDR3 size: 14 residues. Germline-derived CDR1 and CDR2 are SGHTA and FQGNSA. Ipilimumab-mediated CTLA-4 blockade plus focal radiation was given to patients having chemo-refractory metastatic non-small-cell lung cancer. Libraries were prepared by immunoSEQ multiplex PCR; TCRdb keeps only in-frame clonotypes and omits some of them. The table lists about 49,000 clones, roughly 84% of them singletons, with around a quarter in the top ten. This sequence was found in a human donor with non-small cell lung cancer whose response to radiotherapy plus ipilimumab could not be evaluated. This chain joins TRBV7-2 and TRBJ2-3, with a weak D call TRBD2 (6 bases). The sequenced sample was peripheral blood, obtained from a patient treated with radiotherapy plus ipilimumab. This CDR3 reads CASSWGLSTDTQYF. CDR3 DNA sequence: TGTGCCAGCAGCTGGGGACTCAGCACAGATACGCAGTATTTT.